A single sample is the source of the 19 T cell receptor beta chains below, sequenced in a study of cytomegalovirus exposure and HLA in healthy donors. Researchers ran the PCR with 60 Vbeta and 13 Jbeta primers. TCRdb's copy holds only in-frame clones and misses some; the assay was immunoSEQ multiplex PCR. In the table there are about 200,000 clones, roughly four fifths of which are singletons. Sequencing input: PBMCs. The source is a woman aged 40-49 years in good health and CMV-seronegative.

The rearrangement joins TRBV2 to TRBJ1-1; D might be TRBD1 (5 bases). V was trimmed by 7 bases and J by 4 bases, leaving 13 bases between them. The germline CDR1 and CDR2 sequences are SNHLY and FYNNEI. The CDR3 spans 13 residues. The CDR3 sequence: CASTRRGGTEAFF. CDR3 coding DNA: TGTGCCAGCACCCGTCGGGGGGGCACTGAAGCTTTCTTT.

The chain uses TRBV28 and TRBJ1-1; D not certain. Germline V gene sequence: CDR1 MDHEN, CDR2 SYDVKM. The CDR3 is made up of 14 amino acids. The V gene lost 5 bases and the J gene lost 7 bases, with 17 bases spanning the gap. Here the CDR3 reads CASSTPRMGGEAFF. The CDR3 nucleotides are TGTGCCAGCAGTACCCCGAGGATGGGTGGTGAAGCTTTCTTT.

J is TRBJ2-5 and V is TRBV27; TRBD1 matches at 9 bases. V lost 5 bases, J lost 5 bases, and 9 bases stayed unmatched. Germline V lookup: CDR1 MNHEY, CDR2 SMNVEV (reference sequence). The CDR3 spans 15 residues. This CDR3 is CASSPGTGSRETQYF. CDR3 sequence (DNA): TGTGCCAGCAGTCCTGGGACAGGGTCCAGGGAGACCCAGTACTTC.

The chain recombines TRBV29-1 with TRBJ1-4; 8 bases align to TRBD1. V was clipped by 2 bases and J by 7 bases; unmatched bases: 3. The CDR3 totals 13 residues. Germline CDR1 is SQVTM and CDR2 is ANQGSEA. The CDR3: CSVEQGAGEKLFF. DNA of the CDR3: TGCAGCGTTGAACAGGGGGCGGGTGAAAAACTGTTTTTT.

The J gene is TRBJ2-7, the V gene TRBV18; the D gene is possibly TRBD2 (6 bases). With 4 bases removed from V and 6 bases from J, the gap between germline ends came to 25 bases. CDR1 is KGHSH and CDR2 is LQKENI in the germline V gene. CDR3 length: 17 amino acids. CDR3 protein: CASSLFEMAGNRVEQYF. The CDR3 DNA sequence: TGTGCCAGCTCACTATTTGAGATGGCGGGGAATCGAGTCGAGCAGTACTTC.

This clone was found a few times. The V and J genes are TRBV7-9 and TRBJ1-4; perhaps TRBD1 as D (6 bases). The V gene lost 5 bases and the J gene lost 4 bases, with 8 bases spanning the gap. CDR3 size: 13 residues. The germline V gene encodes CDR1 SEHNR and CDR2 FQNEAQ (reference sequence). In DNA, the CDR3 is TGTGCCAGCAGCGGGGACATTAATGAAAAACTGTTTTTT. As protein: CASSGDINEKLFF.

This chain connects TRBV21-1 to TRBJ2-5; the table assigns TRBD2, which was not confirmed against the DNA. TRBV21-1 is assigned pseudogene status. The length of the CDR3 is 14 residues. The CDR3 region is CASSHQTGDETQYF. In DNA form, the CDR3 reads TGTGCCAGCAGCCATCAGACGGGGGATGAGACCCAGTACTTC.

This clone was found a few times. The chain uses TRBV20-1 and TRBJ2-1; D perhaps matches TRBD2 (5 bases). CDR1 and CDR2 (germline): DFQATT, SNEGSKA (reference sequence). The V end lost 4 bases, the J end lost 7 bases, and 8 bases lay between the germline ends. The CDR3 spans 11 residues. The CDR3 DNA is TGCAGTGCTAAGGACTTTAATGAGCAGTTCTTC. Protein: CSAKDFNEQFF.

The chain is built from TRBV21-1 and TRBJ1-1. TRBV21-1 is recorded as a pseudogene. The CDR3 contains 13 residues. The CDR3 DNA reads TGTGCCAGCAGCAAAGAGGCGGACACTGAAGCTTTCTTT. This codes for CASSKEADTEAFF.

The CDR3 bases are TGCAGCGTTGAAATGGCAGGCTACGAGCAGTACTTC. It encodes CSVEMAGYEQYF. V and J are TRBV29-1 and TRBJ2-7, with D hard to call. Germline CDR1 is SQVTM and CDR2 is ANQGSEA. The CDR3 covers 12 residues. V lost 2 bases and J 3 bases, leaving 8 bases between the germline ends.

The J gene is TRBJ1-1, the V gene TRBV6-5; 7 bases line up with TRBD1. The CDR3 is 15 residues long. The V and J ends lost 0 bases and 5 bases, in that order; junction bases with no gene match: 6. The germline CDR1 and CDR2 sequences are MNHEY and SVGAGI. The DNA of the CDR3 is TGTGCCAGCAGTTACTCGTACAGGGGAGGTACTGAAGCTTTCTTT. Translating gives CASSYSYRGGTEAFF.

The chain is built from TRBV30 and TRBJ2-7, with 7 positions matching TRBD2. Germline values: CDR1 GTSNPN, CDR2 SVGIG (reference sequence). The CDR3 spans 14 residues. The V and J ends lost 8 bases and 4 bases, in that order; junction bases with no gene match: 14. CDR3 bases: TGTGCCCTAGGTCGGGGCGGGAGCCTATACGAGCAGTACTTC. Protein product: CALGRGGSLYEQYF.

J is TRBJ2-5 and V is TRBV10-3; 11 bases agree with TRBD2. Germline V CDR1 and CDR2: ENHRY, SYGVKD. The CDR3 is made up of 16 amino acids. J was trimmed by 5 bases and V by 3 bases; bases with no gene match: 8. CDR3 nucleotides: TGTGCCATCAGTGATTTGGGACTAGCGGAGCGGGAGACCCAGTACTTC. It translates to CAISDLGLAERETQYF.

The chain recombines TRBV6-5 with TRBJ2-7, with TRBD1 matching over 9 bases. The CDR3 spans 15 residues. V was clipped by 2 bases and J by 1 base; unmatched bases: 3. Per the germline V gene, CDR1 is MNHEY and CDR2 is SVGAGI. In DNA, the CDR3 is TGTGCCAGCAGTTACGGCGGGACAGGGTCCTACGAGCAGTACTTC. As protein: CASSYGGTGSYEQYF.

The CDR3 is CASSTGTGVDYEKLFF. The CDR3 bases are TGCGCCAGCAGCACGGGGACAGGGGTCGATTATGAAAAACTGTTTTTT. This rearrangement joins TRBV5-1 to TRBJ1-4, with 10 bases identical to TRBD1. Looked up from germline, CDR1 is SGHRS and CDR2 is YFSETQ. CDR3 length: 16 amino acids. The J segment lost 6 bases and the V segment lost 4 bases, leaving 9 bases of the junction unmatched.

The chain recombines TRBV29-1 with TRBJ1-1; D is possibly TRBD1 (6 bases). Germline V lookup: CDR1 SQVTM, CDR2 ANQGSEA. The V and J ends lost 7 bases and 3 bases respectively, with 15 bases between them. The CDR3 totals 13 residues. DNA of the CDR3: TGCAGCGGTGCGGCGGGGGCTCACACTGAAGCTTTCTTT. As protein: CSGAAGAHTEAFF.

This rearrangement joins TRBV9 to TRBJ1-1; D perhaps matches TRBD1 (5 bases). Per the germline V gene, CDR1 is SGDLS and CDR2 is YYNGEE. The CDR3 contains 13 residues. Trimming stripped 4 bases from V and 1 base from J, with 8 bases between. CDR3 sequence reads: CASSPGGNTEAFF. The CDR3 DNA sequence: TGTGCCAGCAGCCCGGGGGGGAACACTGAAGCTTTCTTT.

This clone was counted only a few times. V gene TRBV29-1 combines with J gene TRBJ1-5, with D maybe TRBD1 (6 bases). Germline-derived CDR1 and CDR2 are SQVTM and ANQGSEA. The V and J ends lost 6 bases and 2 bases respectively, with 14 bases between them. This CDR3 has 14 amino acids. CDR3 loop: CSVVVQGGNQPQHF. CDR3 nucleotide sequence: TGCAGCGTCGTAGTACAGGGTGGCAATCAGCCCCAGCATTTT.

The genes are TRBV6-5 and TRBJ2-2, with D tentatively TRBD2 (5 bases). Deletions cut 4 bases from V and 4 bases from J, with 10 bases between. CDR3 length: 14 amino acids. Per germline, CDR1 MNHEY and CDR2 SVGAGI. The CDR3 loop reads CASSFGIPTGELFF. The CDR3 DNA follows: TGTGCCAGCAGTTTCGGGATACCCACCGGGGAGCTGTTTTTT.